This passage covers 18 T cell receptor delta chains from one sample sequenced in a study of gamma-delta T cells after stem cell transplantation (dated by TCRdb to about 2016). The library was generated by RT-PCR. These reads were obtained on an Illumina MiSeq. Public reads were reanalyzed in TCRdb with CATT, and rows carrying the same DNA were merged afterwards. The sample table contains under 5,500 delta-chain clones; only one count was recorded for around 8.9% of them. The ten largest account for 13% of the sample. The specimen sequenced was gamma-delta T cells. The source is a human donor. It is not recorded whose cells these are; they may come from a transplant donor.

The chain is built from TRDV2 and TRDJ3, with 7 bases matching TRDD3. With 1 base clipped from V and 0 bases from J, the junction kept 5 bases outside the gene matches. Germline values: CDR1 GEAIGNYY, CDR2 EKD. The length of the CDR3 is 18 residues. The CDR3 reads CACDTAGGRSWDTRQMFF. In DNA form, the CDR3 reads TGTGCCTGTGACACGGCTGGGGGCCGCTCCTGGGACACCCGACAGATGTTTTTC.

The table lists this clone with a few counts. A far larger clone is just one base off, so this is likely a read error. The chain recombines TRDV2 with TRDJ1; 9 positions agree with TRDD3. The length of the CDR3 is 16 residues. The germline V gene encodes CDR1 GEAIGNYY and CDR2 EKD. V lost 5 bases to trimming and J lost 0 bases; unmatched junction nucleotides: 9. CDR3 DNA: TGTGCCTGTGGCGACTTAACTGGGGGACACACCGATAAACTCATCTTT. Translating gives CACGDLTGGHTDKLIF.

This clone showed up just a few times. CDR3 bases: TGTGCCTGTGACACCGTACTGGGGGATACGCGGGGCTCCTGGGACACCCGACAGATGTTTTTC. It yields the protein CACDTVLGDTRGSWDTRQMFF. The rearrangement uses TRDV2 and TRDJ3; 13 nucleotides match TRDD3. This CDR3 has 21 amino acids. Germline assignment: CDR1 GEAIGNYY and CDR2 EKD. Trimming took 0 bases from V and 0 from J; bases not matched to a gene: 7.

This clone was observed once. This may arise from a read error, as a much more abundant clone is one base away. Other nucleotide sequences in the sample specify the same CDR3. Written as DNA, the CDR3 is TGTGCCTGTGACCCTTTAACCGTTTCCACCGGTACTGGTGACGAGTACACCGATAAACTCATCTTT. Protein: CACDPLTVSTGTGDEYTDKLIF. The V call is TRDV2, the J call TRDJ1; D perhaps matches TRDD3 (5 bases). The CDR3 totals 22 residues. CDR1 and CDR2 from the germline V gene are GEAIGNYY and EKD. Trimming took 3 bases from V and 0 from J, leaving 34 bases between them.

This clone was seen a handful of times. Given a much more abundant clone one base away, this may be a read error. The J gene is TRDJ1, the V gene TRDV2, with 12 bases lining up with TRDD3. The CDR3 sequence is 17 residues long. V shed 1 base, J shed 4 bases, and the junction held 9 bases outside the gene matches. Germline lookup yields CDR1 GEAIGNYY and CDR2 EKD. In DNA, the CDR3 is TGTGCCTGTGACACGGTATCACTGGGGGATACAATCGATAAACTCATCTTT. It translates to CACDTVSLGDTIDKLIF.

This clone came up a few times. This sequence joins TRDV2 and TRDJ1, with 13 nucleotides matching TRDD3. With 2 bases clipped from V and 0 bases from J, the junction kept 8 bases outside the gene matches. The germline CDR1 and CDR2 sequences are GEAIGNYY and EKD. This CDR3 spans 18 amino acids. CDR3 sequence: CACDKVLGDTTYTDKLIF. CDR3 in DNA: TGTGCCTGTGACAAGGTACTGGGGGATACGACGTACACCGATAAACTCATCTTT.

This clone was picked up a small number of times. V usage is TRDV2 and J usage is TRDJ1; 8 bases are a match to TRDD3. This CDR3 comprises 18 residues. The J segment lost 0 bases and the V segment lost 0 bases, leaving 11 bases of the junction unmatched. The germline V gene encodes CDR1 GEAIGNYY and CDR2 EKD. CDR3 nucleotide sequence: TGTGCCTGTGACACCCTGGTACTGGGGGCAACGTACACCGATAAACTCATCTTT. Translation gives CACDTLVLGATYTDKLIF.

This clone has just a few counts. It may be a read error: a sequence one base away is much more abundant. J is TRDJ3 and V is TRDV2, with TRDD3 matching over 9 bases. Germline V gives CDR1 GEAIGNYY, CDR2 EKD. The CDR3 spans 20 residues. V lost 2 bases to trimming and J lost 2 bases; unmatched junction nucleotides: 12. As DNA, the CDR3 is TGTGCCTGTGACAGGGCAGCTACTGGGGGACACACCTGGGACACCCGACAGATGTTTTTC. This sequence encodes CACDRAATGGHTWDTRQMFF.

This clone showed up just a few times. The chain uses TRDV2 and TRDJ1, with TRDD3 matching over 9 bases. The junction had 7 bases not matched to a gene; V was cut back by 0 bases and J by 0 bases. The CDR3 runs to 17 residues. Germline V CDR1 and CDR2: GEAIGNYY, EKD. The CDR3 DNA reads as TGTGCCTGTGACACCGGGCTGGGGGATGCCAACACCGATAAACTCATCTTT. Translation: CACDTGLGDANTDKLIF.

As for this clone: The protein in TCRdb stems from a much larger clone and differs at residue 8 from this DNA's translation, likely a read error; here the protein is translated from the DNA. The chain links TRDV2 to TRDJ1; 7 bases agree with TRDD3. CDR1 is GEAIGNYY and CDR2 is EKD in the germline V gene. The CDR3 length is 15 residues. The J segment lost 5 bases and the V segment lost 1 base, leaving 9 bases of the junction unmatched. CDR3 DNA: TGTGCCTGTGACACGCTGGGGGCTAAGTCAGATAAACTCATCTTT. It yields the protein CACDTLGAKSDKLIF.

About this clone itself: No DNA is shown, since the ends of the CDR3 on it are uncertain; the CDR3 is the one TCRdb lists. V is TRAV29/DV5 and J is TRDJ1; the table's D call TRDD3 went unverified against the DNA. Germline-derived CDR1 and CDR2 are NSMFDY and ISSIKDK. The CDR3 totals 21 residues, both ends included. The CDR3 loop reads CSVLLCSKRTMVWGYTDKLIF.

This clone occurred a few times. V usage is TRDV1 and J usage is TRDJ1; a weak D match, TRDD3 (6 bases). Trimming removed 0 bases at V and 7 bases at J, with 24 bases between. From germline, CDR1 is TSWWSYY and CDR2 QGS. This CDR3 spans 18 amino acids. CDR3 nucleotides: TGTGCTCTTGGGGAACTATCATCCGGGGATCGGGACCACTCTAAACTCATCTTT. Protein sequence: CALGELSSGDRDHSKLIF.

Concerning this clone: A read error may be the cause here, since a much bigger clone is one base away. The chain links TRDV2 to TRDJ1; D is perhaps TRDD2 or TRDD3 (8 bases each). With 2 bases removed from V and 0 bases from J, the gap between germline ends came to 45 bases. Germline V gene lookup returns CDR1 GEAIGNYY and CDR2 EKD. The CDR3 is 26 residues long. The CDR3 DNA sequence: TGTGCCTGTGACAACGTCCCCTCTTCCTACGGAACGCCGGGGGATAGTTCCAACGATTACACCGATAAACTCATCTTT. This gives the protein CACDNVPSSYGTPGDSSNDYTDKLIF.

A few counts support this clone. V usage is TRDV2 and J usage is TRDJ1, with 11 nucleotides matching TRDD3. The CDR3 extends over 19 amino acids. Germline CDR1 GEAIGNYY, CDR2 EKD. V shed 0 bases and J 2 bases; nucleotides not matched to a gene: 13. CDR3: CACDTLGVGDTESTDKLIF. For the CDR3, the DNA is TGTGCCTGTGACACCTTAGGGGTGGGGGATACGGAGTCGACCGATAAACTCATCTTT.

Sample share makes this clone medium-sized. The CDR3 nucleotides are TGTGCCTGTGACACAACATGGGGATACGCGAAGCCCGACACCGATAAACTCATCTTT. It specifies CACDTTWGYAKPDTDKLIF. The J gene is TRDJ1, the V gene TRDV2; 9 bases are shared with TRDD3. Germline V gene data show CDR1 as GEAIGNYY and CDR2 as EKD. The CDR3 runs 19 residues. Trimming cost V 1 base and J 0 bases; bases outside gene matches: 14.

The chain couples TRDV2 to TRDJ1; TRDD3 matches 8 bases. This CDR3 has 19 residues. CDR1 and CDR2 (germline): GEAIGNYY, EKD. J was trimmed by 1 base and V by 3 bases; bases with no gene match: 18. In DNA form, the CDR3 reads TGTGCCTGTGACCCCATCCTCACTGGGGGCCTTACTACCACCGATAAACTCATCTTT. Amino acids: CACDPILTGGLTTTDKLIF.

This clone has a handful of counts. A much larger clone is a single base away; this may be a read error. Other DNA sequences in this specimen translate into the identical CDR3. The J gene is TRDJ1, the V gene TRDV2; TRDD3 matches at 9 bases. V was clipped by 3 bases and J by 0 bases; unmatched bases: 13. CDR3 size: 18 residues. Germline-derived CDR1 and CDR2 are GEAIGNYY and EKD. CDR3 bases: TGTGCCTGTGACGCAATTCTGGGGGATCAGGAGAACACCGATAAACTCATCTTT. Translating it yields CACDAILGDQENTDKLIF.

This clone has just a few counts. This clone may be a read error of a much larger clone one base away. V and J are TRDV2 and TRDJ3, with D maybe TRDD2 (6 bases). This CDR3 contains 20 residues. Per germline, CDR1 GEAIGNYY and CDR2 EKD. With 3 bases removed from V and 2 bases from J, the gap between germline ends came to 22 bases. The CDR3 DNA follows: TGTGCCTGTGACGCCTTCCCAAGTACTAGGGGAACCTGGGACACCCGACAGATGTTTTTC. It translates to CACDAFPSTRGTWDTRQMFF.